This TCR beta chain was identified during a study of blood T cell repertoires in COVID-19. Study at large: From T cells, B-cell-depleted T cells, or PBMCs came the material, which was cDNA or gDNA.

In the original workflow: Amplification of reference gene primers was used by the study to estimate nucleated cell counts. Libraries were prepared by immunoSEQ multiplex PCR; TCRdb keeps only in-frame clonotypes and omits some of them. The DNA gave D and trimming, while V, J and clone size come from that table. The repertoire has about 120,000 clones, around 89% of them found once; the top ten carry 3.8%. The Seattle patients joined while their infection was active and were tracked longitudinally afterward. The CDR3 spans 16 residues. V lost 3 bases to trimming and J lost 0 bases; unmatched junction nucleotides: 4. Germline values: CDR1 LGHDT, CDR2 YNNKEL (reference sequence).

This chain connects TRBV3-1 (or the pseudogene TRBV3-2) to TRBJ2-7; 11 bases agree with TRBD2. The origin of this receptor is an older woman with COVID-19, enrolled during active disease. Material for sequencing was peripheral blood. In DNA, the CDR3 is TGTGCCAGCAGCCATTATAGCGGGGGGGGCTCCTACGAGCAGTACTTC. It is translated as CASSHYSGGGSYEQYF.